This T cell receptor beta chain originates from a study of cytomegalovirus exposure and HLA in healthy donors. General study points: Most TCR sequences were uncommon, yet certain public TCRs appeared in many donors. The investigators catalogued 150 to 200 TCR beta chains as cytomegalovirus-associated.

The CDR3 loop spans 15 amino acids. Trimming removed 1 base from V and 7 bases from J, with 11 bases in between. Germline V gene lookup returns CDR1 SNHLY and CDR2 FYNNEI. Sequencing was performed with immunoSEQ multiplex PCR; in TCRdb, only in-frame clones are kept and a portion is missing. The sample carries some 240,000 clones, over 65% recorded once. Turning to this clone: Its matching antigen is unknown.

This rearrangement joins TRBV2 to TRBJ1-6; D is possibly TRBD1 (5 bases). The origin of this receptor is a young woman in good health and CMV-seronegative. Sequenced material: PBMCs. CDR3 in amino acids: CASSEEWRGNSPLHF. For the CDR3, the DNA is TGTGCCAGCAGTGAAGAGTGGAGGGGCAATTCACCCCTCCACTTT.